This T cell receptor (beta chain) was recorded in a study of blood T cell repertoires in COVID-19. Overall study context: Nucleic acid was either cDNA or gDNA, and it came from T cells, B-cell-depleted T cells, or PBMCs.

Authors' methods: Amplification of reference gene primers was used by the study to estimate nucleated cell counts. The method was immunoSEQ multiplex PCR; TCRdb's version includes in-frame clones alone and lacks a portion of them. Clone size and the V and J calls come from that table; the DNA yielded D and trimming. The sample shows roughly 250,000 clones, approximately 86% of them seen only once. The germline gives CDR1 SGHKS, CDR2 YYEKEE (reference sequence). The length of the CDR3 is 14 residues. Trimming cost V 4 bases and J 8 bases; bases outside gene matches: 6. The age range of participants was about 18 to 95 years, with residence in more than 20 US areas.

The V call is TRBV5-5, the J call TRBJ1-4, with 9 bases fitting TRBD1. The source material was PBMCs or T cells enriched from blood (not recorded which). The sequence was collected from a woman between 25 and 40 years old with acute COVID-19. This CDR3 is CASSRTGVEEKLFF. CDR3 nucleotides: TGTGCCAGCAGCCGGACAGGGGTCGAAGAAAAACTGTTTTTT.